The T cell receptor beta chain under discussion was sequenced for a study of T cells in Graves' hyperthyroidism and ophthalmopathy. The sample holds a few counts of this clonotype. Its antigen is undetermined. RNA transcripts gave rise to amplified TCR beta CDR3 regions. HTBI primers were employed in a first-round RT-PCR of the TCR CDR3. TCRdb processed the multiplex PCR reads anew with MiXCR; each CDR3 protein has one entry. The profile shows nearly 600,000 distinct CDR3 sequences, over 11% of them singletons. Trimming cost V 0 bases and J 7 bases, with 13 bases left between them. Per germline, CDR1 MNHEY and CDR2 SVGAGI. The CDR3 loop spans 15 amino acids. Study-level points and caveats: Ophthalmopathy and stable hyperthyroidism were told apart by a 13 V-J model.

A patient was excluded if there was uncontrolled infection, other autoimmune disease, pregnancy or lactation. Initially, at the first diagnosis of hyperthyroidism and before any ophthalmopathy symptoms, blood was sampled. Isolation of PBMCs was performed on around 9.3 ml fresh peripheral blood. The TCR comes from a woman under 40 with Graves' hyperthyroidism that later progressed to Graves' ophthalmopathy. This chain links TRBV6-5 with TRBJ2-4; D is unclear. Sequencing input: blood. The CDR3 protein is CASSYSGADLNIQYF. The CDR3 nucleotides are TGTGCCAGCAGTTACTCTGGAGCTGATCTCAACATTCAGTACTTC.